The 15 T cell receptor beta chains given below trace back to one sample, sequenced in a study of beta chain features in type 1 diabetes. Antigens of these TCRs are unknown. All of the isolated RNA was reverse transcribed, so expressed TCRB transcripts were sequenced. Method: immunoSEQ multiplex PCR; TCRdb's copy keeps in-frame clones and lacks some. Here the sample spans tens of thousands of clones, roughly 40% being singletons. Study-level findings and limits: When Type 1 diabetes patients were examined, their TCRB CDR3s proved moderately but significantly shorter in all four CD4+ subsets.

Source material: Tregs from blood. The receptors derive from a man aged 30-40 years with type 1 diabetes.

This clone was counted between two and nine times. The chain carries TRBV6-1 and TRBJ2-1, with a possible D match to TRBD2 (5 bases). Germline CDR1 reads MNHNS; CDR2 reads SASEGT. The CDR3 is 13 amino acids. V was trimmed by 7 bases and J by 5 bases, leaving 12 bases between them. This CDR3 reads CASTLSGDNEQFF. CDR3 DNA: TGTGCCAGCACCCTATCCGGGGACAATGAGCAGTTCTTC.

J is TRBJ2-1 and V is TRBV6-1; TRBD2 might be the D (5 bases). V was shortened by 0 bases and J by 0 bases, with 15 bases between the two germline ends. The CDR3 is made up of 18 amino acids. CDR1 is MNHNS, CDR2 SASEGT, per germline. This chain's CDR3 is CASSEASIATRSYNEQFF. As DNA, the CDR3 is TGTGCCAGCAGTGAAGCTTCAATAGCGACGCGCTCCTACAATGAGCAGTTCTTC.

The chain links TRBV9 to TRBJ2-7; 9 positions match TRBD1. The germline CDR1 and CDR2 sequences are SGDLS and YYNGEE. The CDR3 spans 14 residues. The J segment lost 4 bases and the V segment lost 4 bases, leaving 6 bases of the junction unmatched. The DNA for the CDR3 is TGTGCCAGCAGCCCTGAACAGGGGGCGTACGAGCAGTACTTC. It specifies CASSPEQGAYEQYF. Full variable domain (missing parts from reference TRBV9 and TRBJ2-7): DSGVTQTPKHLITATGQRVTLRCSPRSGDLSVYWYQQSLDQGLQFLIQYYNGEERAKGNILERFSAQQFPDLHSELNLSSLELGDSALYFCASSPEQGAYEQYFGPGTRLTVT.

This chain links TRBV29-1 with TRBJ2-5; D gene uncertain. V gave up 3 bases and J gave up 0 bases, with 5 bases separating them. Germline CDR1 is SQVTM and CDR2 is ANQGSEA. CDR3 length: 12 amino acids. The CDR3 loop is CSVDANQETQYF. CDR3 sequence (DNA): TGCAGCGTTGACGCTAACCAAGAGACCCAGTACTTC.

CDR3 sequence (DNA): TGTGCCAGCAGCTTGGGACAGGGGCGGTTAGCCAAAAACATTCAGTACTTC. Its protein product is CASSLGQGRLAKNIQYF. The chain couples TRBV5-6 to TRBJ2-4; 8 bases line up with TRBD1. CDR1 and CDR2 (germline): SGHDT, YYEEEE. The CDR3 spans 17 residues. J was trimmed by 0 bases and V by 0 bases; bases with no gene match: 5.

This chain connects TRBV19 to TRBJ2-1; tentative D call: TRBD2 (5 bases). CDR1 LNHDA and CDR2 SQIVND come from the germline V gene (reference sequence). The CDR3 is 14 amino acids. The V end was cut by 3 bases, the J end by 7 bases, with 13 bases between. CDR3: CASSIRGLGNEQFF. In DNA form, the CDR3 reads TGTGCCAGTAGTATTCGTGGACTGGGGAATGAGCAGTTCTTC.

The chain combines TRBV6-5 with TRBJ1-5; 8 bases are a match to TRBD1. The CDR3 contains 14 residues. V shed 6 bases and J 7 bases; nucleotides not matched to a gene: 8. From germline, CDR1 is MNHEY and CDR2 SVGAGI. CDR3 nucleotide sequence: TGTGCCAGCAGCGGACAGGGCGGGGGCCAGCCCCAGCATTTT. Translating gives CASSGQGGGQPQHF.

The CDR3 sequence: CASSVGTGGASYGYTF. The CDR3 region has the DNA TGCGCCAGCAGCGTTGGGACAGGGGGCGCGAGCTATGGCTACACCTTC. The chain couples TRBV5-1 to TRBJ1-2; TRBD1 agrees at 12 bases. Looked up from germline, CDR1 is SGHRS and CDR2 is YFSETQ. Germline trimming cut 4 bases from V and 4 bases from J; bases unmatched to any gene: 8. The CDR3 sequence is 16 residues long.

Only a few counts were recorded for this clone. V is TRBV6-5 and J is TRBJ2-7; D is perhaps TRBD2 (6 bases). The ends were cut back, 2 bases at V and 6 bases at J, with 8 bases in the middle. The CDR3 runs to 12 residues. Germline CDR1 is MNHEY and CDR2 is SVGAGI. CDR3 region: CASSYGGTEQYF. The CDR3 nucleotides read TGTGCCAGCAGTTACGGGGGGACCGAGCAGTACTTC.

Worth noting for this clone: The junction and the germline gene differ at one end; a read error may be behind it. The chain has TRBV4-3 and TRBJ2-5; TRBD2 agrees at 9 bases. The DNA matches TRBJ2-7 better at its end, which makes the J call doubtful. CDR3 size: 16 residues. Germline V gene sequence: CDR1 LGHNA, CDR2 YSLEER. CDR3 region: CAGSSQGGLANNEQYF. The CDR3, as DNA: TGCGCCGGCAGCTCACAGGGCGGACTAGCGAACAACGAGCAGTACTTC.

The chain links TRBV19 to TRBJ1-5, with 9 bases that match TRBD1. CDR1 LNHDA and CDR2 SQIVND come from the germline V gene (reference sequence). V shed 4 bases, J shed 5 bases, and the junction held 3 bases outside the gene matches. The CDR3 runs to 14 residues. The DNA of the CDR3 is TGTGCCAGTAGTAAACAGGGGGCCCATCAGCCCCAGCATTTT. Encoded protein: CASSKQGAHQPQHF.

This sequence joins TRBV5-4 and TRBJ1-4; D not resolved. V lost 3 bases and J 7 bases, leaving 19 bases between the germline ends. Germline V lookup: CDR1 SGHNT, CDR2 YYREEE (reference sequence). The CDR3 has 16 amino acids. The DNA of the CDR3 is TGTGCCAGCAGCTCCCGGACCATGGGGAGTGGTGAAAAACTGTTTTTT. Translation: CASSSRTMGSGEKLFF.

The chain links TRBV19 to TRBJ1-6; D gene uncertain. V was clipped by 3 bases and J by 10 bases, with 13 bases between them. Germline lookup yields CDR1 LNHDA and CDR2 SQIVND (reference sequence). CDR3 length: 14 residues. The CDR3 loop reads CASSIGELRSPLHF. The CDR3 nucleotides are TGTGCCAGTAGTATCGGGGAGTTACGATCACCCCTCCACTTT.

CDR3 nucleotides: TGCGCCAGCAGCGATTGGACAGGGGGCTTCGACGAGCAGTACTTC. It yields the protein CASSDWTGGFDEQYF. This chain connects TRBV5-1 to TRBJ2-7; 11 bases agree with TRBD1. The V gene's germline CDR1 is SGHRS and CDR2 YFSETQ. The J segment lost 5 bases and the V segment lost 4 bases, leaving 8 bases of the junction unmatched. CDR3 length: 15 amino acids. The whole variable domain, filled in from reference TRBV5-1 and TRBJ2-7, reads KAGVTQTPRYLIKTRGQQVTLSCSPISGHRSVSWYQQTPGQGLQFLFEYFSETQRNKGNFPGRFSGRQFSNSRSEMNVSTLELGDSALYLCASSDWTGGFDEQYFGPGTRLTVT.

The rearrangement uses TRBV2 and TRBJ1-1; a weak D match, TRBD1 (6 bases). The length of the CDR3 is 16 residues. Looked up from germline, CDR1 is SNHLY and CDR2 is FYNNEI. Trimming took off 6 bases at V and 1 base at J, with 18 bases between the two ends. The CDR3 is CASSIRQVYGNTEAFF. The CDR3 bases are TGTGCCAGCAGCATTCGACAGGTCTACGGGAACACTGAAGCTTTCTTT.